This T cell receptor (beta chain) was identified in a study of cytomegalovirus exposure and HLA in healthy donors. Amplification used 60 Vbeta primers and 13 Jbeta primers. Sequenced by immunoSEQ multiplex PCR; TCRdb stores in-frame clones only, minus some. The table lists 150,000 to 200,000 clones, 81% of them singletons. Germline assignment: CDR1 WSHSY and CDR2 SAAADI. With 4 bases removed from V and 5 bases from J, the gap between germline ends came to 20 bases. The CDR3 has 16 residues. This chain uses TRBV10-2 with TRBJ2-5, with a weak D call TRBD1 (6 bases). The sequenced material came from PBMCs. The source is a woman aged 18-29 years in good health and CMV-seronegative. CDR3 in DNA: TGCGCCAGCAGTGTCAGGGGTGGGATGATCCTGGAGACCCAGTACTTC. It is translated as CASSVRGGMILETQYF.